This TCR beta chain was sequenced in a study of human T cells and chemical hapten exposure. Per the germline V gene, CDR1 is LGHDT and CDR2 is YNNKEL (reference sequence). The CDR3 totals 13 residues. From the RACE reads, TCRdb called clonotypes with MiXCR, one entry per CDR3 protein. In the table there are 84,000 or so distinct CDR3 sequences, roughly a tenth of which are singletons. Time point defined: patch test 1, 2 weeks after DPC sensitization. Treatment specified: therapeutic diphenylcyclopropenone sensitization with weekly scalp DPC. This clonotype was detected only a few times. A much larger clone differs from this one at a single base, so this may be a read error.

This TCR was sampled from a man aged 40-55 years with alopecia areata. Some clones in this sample may be carry-over from other donors' samples. V usage is TRBV3-1 and J usage is TRBJ1-2; unclear D gene. This specimen consisted of whole blood, obtained in connection with sensitization to the hapten diphenylcyclopropenone (DPC). CDR3 DNA sequence: TGTGCCAGCAACCAAGGCAGAGATCGTGGCTACACCTTC. Translating it yields CASNQGRDRGYTF.